This record concerns one T cell receptor (beta chain) sequence. The data are from a study of blood T cell repertoires in COVID-19. The wider study: COVID-19 samples, acute and convalescent, were from the United States, Italy and Spain.

Clones were sequenced by immunoSEQ multiplex PCR, and TCRdb holds only the in-frame ones, with some missing. Of 150,000 to 200,000 clones listed, roughly nine tenths are singletons. What was sequenced was peripheral blood. This receptor was taken from a woman aged 55-70 years with COVID-19, enrolled during active disease.

In nucleotides, the CDR3 is TGTGCCAGTAGTAGGGACAGACCGAACACCGGGGAGCTGTTTTTT. Its translation is CASSRDRPNTGELFF. This chain links TRBV19 with TRBJ2-2; TRBD1 matches 7 bases. Germline lookup yields CDR1 LNHDA and CDR2 SQIVND (reference sequence). J gave up 0 bases and V 4 bases, and 2 bases lay outside the gene matches. The CDR3 has 15 amino acids. The whole variable domain, filled in from reference TRBV19 and TRBJ2-2, reads DGGITQSPKYLFRKEGQNVTLSCEQNLNHDAMYWYRQDPGQGLRLIYYSQIVNDFQKGDIAEGYSVSREKKESFPLTVTSAQKNPTAFYLCASSRDRPNTGELFFGEGSRLTVL.